Following are 23 T cell receptor beta chains from one sample sequenced in a study of T-cell memory formation after mild COVID-19. TCRdb reprocessed the 5' RACE reads with MiXCR, giving one entry per CDR3 protein. The sample shows 250,000 to 300,000 distinct CDR3 sequences, about a sixth of them seen only once. Sequencing was performed on PBMCs or a T cell subset sorted from them (not recorded which). Receptor source: a man between 18 and 35 years old who had mild COVID-19 (a few samples of this study predate the infection). Cell type and time point are not known.

This clonotype was observed a handful of times. The rearrangement links TRBV2 to TRBJ2-5, with D possibly being TRBD2 (5 bases). The CDR3 is made up of 15 amino acids. CDR1 is SNHLY and CDR2 is FYNNEI in the germline V gene. V was trimmed by 7 bases and J by 2 bases, leaving 17 bases between them. DNA for the CDR3: TGTGCCAGCAAACTGACTAACCTATTGCAAGAGACCCAGTACTTC. It specifies CASKLTNLLQETQYF.

The V call is TRBV12-3 or TRBV12-4, the J call TRBJ1-4; 10 bases map to TRBD1. V gave up 6 bases and J gave up 10 bases; unmatched junction bases: 8. This CDR3 is 14 amino acids long. In DNA form, the CDR3 reads TGTGCCAGCAGATCGACAGGGGGCTTCGGAAAACTGTTTTTT. It encodes CASRSTGGFGKLFF.

This clonotype was picked up a small number of times. The V and J genes are TRBV6-6 and TRBJ2-3, with 8 bases lining up with TRBD2. The CDR3 covers 15 residues. The V gene's germline CDR1 is MNHNY and CDR2 SVGAGI (reference sequence). V shed 6 bases, J shed 2 bases, and the junction held 7 bases outside the gene matches. Here the CDR3 reads CASSLLAAFTDTQYF. CDR3 DNA sequence: TGTGCCAGCAGCCTACTAGCGGCTTTCACAGATACGCAGTATTTT.

This chain uses TRBV20-1 with TRBJ2-5; 9 bases agree with TRBD1. V lost 1 base, J lost 5 bases, and 5 bases stayed unmatched. The germline V gene has CDR1 DFQATT and CDR2 SNEGSKA (reference sequence). The CDR3 length is 14 residues. The CDR3 here is CSARGTGGAETQYF. The CDR3 coding sequence is TGCAGTGCTAGAGGAACAGGGGGCGCGGAGACCCAGTACTTC.

The rearrangement uses TRBV6-2 or TRBV6-3 and TRBJ2-5, with 9 bases matching TRBD1. The CDR3 totals 14 residues. J gave up 5 bases and V 8 bases, and 9 bases lay outside the gene matches. The germline V gene has CDR1 MNHEY and CDR2 SVGEGT. The CDR3 reads CASVGQGIRETQYF. Written as DNA, the CDR3 is TGTGCCAGCGTTGGACAGGGGATACGGGAGACCCAGTACTTC.

The rearrangement uses TRBV24-1 and TRBJ1-2, with D unclear. The CDR3 runs 12 residues. Trimming took off 3 bases at V and 7 bases at J, with 8 bases between the two ends. CDR1 is KGHDR and CDR2 is SFDVKD in the germline V gene. The CDR3 DNA reads as TGTGCCACCAGTGATGGTTTCGGTGGCTACACCTTC. Protein product: CATSDGFGGYTF.

This clonotype was detected only a few times. This sequence joins TRBV7-9 and TRBJ1-1; no clear D. The V gene lost 1 base and the J gene lost 6 bases, with 12 bases spanning the gap. CDR1 and CDR2 from the germline V gene are SEHNR and FQNEAQ (reference sequence). The CDR3 extends over 14 amino acids. The CDR3: CASSLEGSSAEAFF. In DNA, the CDR3 is TGTGCCAGCAGCTTAGAGGGTAGTAGCGCTGAAGCTTTCTTT. Full variable domain (remainder filled in from reference TRBV7-9 and TRBJ1-1): DTGVSQNPRHKITKRGQNVTFRCDPISEHNRLYWYRQTLGQGPEFLTYFQNEAQLEKSRLLSDRFSAERPKGSFSTLEIQRTEQGDSAMYLCASSLEGSSAEAFFGQGTRLTVV.

The CDR3 here is CASSSSISGALSNRQETQYF. CDR3 sequence (DNA): TGTGCCAGCAGCTCCTCTATCTCAGGGGCGCTGTCCAATAGACAAGAGACCCAGTACTTC. The chain employs TRBV11-2 and TRBJ2-5; D may be TRBD1 (6 bases). V shed 4 bases and J shed 2 bases, with 29 bases lying between them. CDR1 is SGHAT and CDR2 is FQNNGV in the germline V gene. The CDR3 spans 20 residues.

This chain connects TRBV7-9 to TRBJ2-7, with D possibly TRBD2 on 5 matching bases. The V end was cut by 2 bases, the J end by 4 bases, with 15 bases between. This CDR3 has 15 amino acids. Germline-derived CDR1 and CDR2 are SEHNR and FQNEAQ (reference sequence). The CDR3 DNA is TGTGCCAGCAGCTTATTCGCGTTTCGGGAATACGAGCAGTACTTC. Translation: CASSLFAFREYEQYF.

This clonotype was observed a handful of times. The chain carries TRBV6-2 or TRBV6-3 and TRBJ2-7; tentatively, D is TRBD1 (5 bases). Germline V lookup: CDR1 MNHEY, CDR2 SVGEGT. The CDR3 totals 17 residues. The V gene lost 5 bases and the J gene lost 2 bases, with 22 bases spanning the gap. The CDR3 nucleotides read TGTGCCAGCAGTCATGCTGCCGACAGATTCCGACCCTACGAGCAGTACGTC. Its translation is CASSHAADRFRPYEQYV.

The rearrangement joins TRBV5-1 to TRBJ1-6; D not resolved. Trimming shortened V by 2 bases and J by 7 bases, and 10 bases separated the two germline ends. Germline V gives CDR1 SGHRS, CDR2 YFSETQ. This CDR3 contains 14 residues. The CDR3 protein is CASSFEIVNSPLHF. CDR3 bases: TGCGCCAGCAGCTTCGAAATAGTGAATTCACCCCTCCACTTT.

The chain couples TRBV5-6 to TRBJ2-7; D may match TRBD1 or TRBD2 (5 bases each). Germline loops: CDR1 SGHDT, CDR2 YYEEEE. This CDR3 comprises 13 residues. Trimming stripped 3 bases from V and 3 bases from J, with 10 bases between. The CDR3 DNA follows: TGTGCCAGCAGCTCCGGGGCGTTCTACGAGCAGTACGTC. The encoded protein is CASSSGAFYEQYV.

This rearrangement joins TRBV11-2 to TRBJ2-3; D gene ambiguous. Trimming pared 2 bases from V and 6 bases from J, leaving 9 bases between. The CDR3 is 13 residues long. Germline V gene data show CDR1 as SGHAT and CDR2 as FQNNGV. This CDR3 reads CASSLRLSDTQYF. In DNA form, the CDR3 reads TGTGCCAGCAGCTTACGCCTTTCTGATACGCAGTATTTT. The whole variable domain, remainder taken from reference TRBV11-2 and TRBJ2-3, is EAGVAQSPRYKIIEKRQSVAFWCNPISGHATLYWYQQILGQGPKLLIQFQNNGVVDDSQLPKDRFSAERLKGVDSTLKIQPAKLEDSAVYLCASSLRLSDTQYFGPGTRLTVL.

This clonotype was counted a few times. J is TRBJ2-7 and V is TRBV18; D is perhaps TRBD1 (6 bases). The CDR3 length is 15 residues. Germline CDR1 is KGHSH and CDR2 is LQKENI. Trimming left V 4 bases short and J 5 bases short, with 18 bases between. The chain's CDR3 is CASSLTSGELDEQYF. CDR3 coding DNA: TGTGCCAGCTCACTTACTTCAGGGGAATTGGACGAGCAGTACTTC.

V and J are TRBV4-1 and TRBJ2-1, with 11 nucleotides matching TRBD2. CDR1 is MGHRA, CDR2 YSYEKL, per germline. V lost 3 bases and J lost 8; bases outside the gene matches: 12. The CDR3 has 17 amino acids. The CDR3 sequence is CASSHLRLAGLVDEQFF. CDR3 nucleotides: TGCGCCAGCAGCCACCTACGACTAGCGGGGCTAGTGGATGAGCAGTTCTTC.

This clonotype was counted only a few times. The chain couples TRBV7-3 to TRBJ1-1; D might be TRBD1 (6 bases). CDR3 length: 15 amino acids. The germline V gene encodes CDR1 SGHTA and CDR2 FQGTGA. Deletions cut 3 bases from V and 2 bases from J, with 13 bases between. The CDR3 protein is CASSFSGDHNTEAFF. The CDR3 nucleotides read TGTGCCAGCAGCTTTTCAGGGGACCACAACACTGAAGCTTTCTTT.

This clonotype showed up many times. V usage is TRBV4-1 and J usage is TRBJ1-5; D might be TRBD1 (5 bases). The CDR3 sequence is 15 residues long. Germline CDR1 MGHRA, CDR2 YSYEKL. V lost 2 bases to trimming and J lost 0 bases, with 8 bases between them. CDR3: CASSQRRVSNQPQHF. DNA of the CDR3: TGCGCCAGCAGCCAACGCAGGGTTAGCAATCAGCCCCAGCATTTT.

This chain connects TRBV6-5 to TRBJ2-7; D remains ambiguous. The CDR3 is 14 residues long. Trimming shortened V by 2 bases and J by 0 bases, and 8 bases separated the two germline ends. Germline V gene lookup returns CDR1 MNHEY and CDR2 SVGAGI. The CDR3 bases are TGTGCCAGCAGTTACACGGCATACTCCTACGAGCAGTACTTC. Its translation: CASSYTAYSYEQYF.

This clonotype was picked up a small number of times. Sequence at one end of the junction differs from germline and may be a read error. The chain's CDR3 is CASSRATGREMLF. The CDR3 region has the DNA TGCGCCAGCAGCCGGGCGACAGGTAGAGAAATGCTTTTT. The genes are TRBV4-1 and TRBJ1-4, with a possible D match to TRBD1 (6 bases). The CDR3 consists of 13 residues. Germline V gives CDR1 MGHRA, CDR2 YSYEKL.

This clonotype was seen ten or more times. This chain uses TRBV2 with TRBJ2-7, with D uncertain. V shed 5 bases and J shed 6 bases, with 14 bases lying between them. Germline loops: CDR1 SNHLY, CDR2 FYNNEI. The CDR3 contains 13 residues. The CDR3 region has the DNA TGTGCCAGCAGTAGAGACCCATCGGGCGAGCAGTACGTC. This sequence encodes CASSRDPSGEQYV.

The rearrangement uses TRBV2 and TRBJ2-1; tentative D call: TRBD2 (5 bases). Deletions cut 3 bases from V and 3 bases from J, with 12 bases between. The length of the CDR3 is 15 residues. Germline V gene data show CDR1 as SNHLY and CDR2 as FYNNEI. The CDR3 spells CASSERAGVYNEQFF. For the CDR3, the DNA is TGTGCCAGCAGTGAGCGGGCAGGAGTCTACAATGAGCAGTTCTTC.

This clonotype occurred a few times. The J gene is TRBJ2-7, the V gene TRBV9; TRBD2 might be the D (5 bases). The CDR3 loop spans 15 amino acids. CDR1 and CDR2 from the germline V gene are SGDLS and YYNGEE. V gave up 3 bases and J gave up 4 bases, with 17 bases separating them. For the CDR3, the DNA is TGTGCCAGCAGCGAGACATCCACCCCGGGATACGAGCAGTACTTC. It translates to CASSETSTPGYEQYF. Full variable domain (rest looked up from reference TRBV9 and TRBJ2-7): DSGVTQTPKHLITATGQRVTLRCSPRSGDLSVYWYQQSLDQGLQFLIQYYNGEERAKGNILERFSAQQFPDLHSELNLSSLELGDSALYFCASSETSTPGYEQYFGPGTRLTVT.

The table lists this clonotype with many counts. V and J are TRBV7-2 and TRBJ1-1; D ambiguous. There are 13 residues in the CDR3. With 5 bases removed from V and 7 bases from J, the gap between germline ends came to 14 bases. Germline V gene lookup returns CDR1 SGHTA and CDR2 FQGNSA. CDR3 DNA: TGTGCCAGCAGCACCAGATCGGCGGGTGAAGCTTTCTTT. Its protein product is CASSTRSAGEAFF.